The next 30 T cell receptor beta chains were all read from a single sample in a study of blood T cell repertoires in COVID-19. Only in-frame clones appear in the TCRdb table, and some are missing; sequencing was by immunoSEQ multiplex PCR. The data hold more than 100,000 clones, with 65% to 85% observed a single time. The sequencing input was PBMCs or T cells enriched from blood (not recorded which). The source is a young woman who had recovered from COVID-19.

This clone was found a few times. The chain couples TRBV5-1 to TRBJ2-7; the D gene is possibly TRBD1 (6 bases). The germline gives CDR1 SGHRS, CDR2 YFSETQ. This CDR3 has 15 amino acids. V lost 2 bases and J 4 bases, leaving 16 bases between the germline ends. In DNA form, the CDR3 reads TGCGCCAGCAGCTTCTCCCCCGGGACAAGGTACGAGCAGTACTTC. This sequence encodes CASSFSPGTRYEQYF. The full variable domain, rest sourced from reference TRBV5-1 and TRBJ2-7, is KAGVTQTPRYLIKTRGQQVTLSCSPISGHRSVSWYQQTPGQGLQFLFEYFSETQRNKGNFPGRFSGRQFSNSRSEMNVSTLELGDSALYLCASSFSPGTRYEQYFGPGTRLTVT.

The chain has TRBV28 and TRBJ1-2, with D possibly TRBD1 on 5 matching bases. Looked up from germline, CDR1 is MDHEN and CDR2 is SYDVKM. The germline V and J ends were trimmed by 7 bases and 7 bases, with 13 bases remaining between them. The CDR3 spans 12 residues. CDR3 amino acids: CASTGRVSGYTF. The CDR3 DNA reads as TGTGCCAGCACTGGCAGGGTGTCTGGCTACACCTTC.

The V call is TRBV30, the J call TRBJ1-5; 8 bases align to TRBD1. The CDR3 runs 15 residues. Trimming cost V 3 bases and J 2 bases; bases outside gene matches: 6. CDR1 and CDR2 from the germline V gene are GTSNPN and SVGIG (reference sequence). The CDR3 is CAWSPQGVGNQPQHF. The CDR3 DNA reads as TGTGCCTGGAGCCCACAGGGGGTAGGCAATCAGCCCCAGCATTTT.

This chain links TRBV7-8 with TRBJ2-1; the D gene is possibly TRBD1 (7 bases). The CDR3 has 16 residues. Trimming took off 1 base at V and 7 bases at J, with 17 bases between the two ends. Germline V gene data show CDR1 as SGHVS and CDR2 as FQNEAQ. CDR3 nucleotides: TGTGCCAGCAGCTTAGTCATAGGAGCAGGGGGGAATGAGCAGTTCTTC. It is translated as CASSLVIGAGGNEQFF.

The rearrangement uses TRBV7-2 and TRBJ2-7; weak D call: TRBD2 (5 bases). Trimming left V 5 bases short and J 0 bases short, with 14 bases between. Germline CDR1 and CDR2: SGHTA and FQGNSA. CDR3 size: 15 residues. The CDR3 region is CASSQRQASSYEQYF. CDR3 nucleotide sequence: TGTGCCAGCAGCCAGCGGCAGGCCAGCTCCTACGAGCAGTACTTC.

The chain couples TRBV19 to TRBJ1-2; D not resolved. The V gene's germline CDR1 is LNHDA and CDR2 SQIVND (reference sequence). The CDR3 runs to 15 residues. Trimming took off 7 bases at V and 6 bases at J, with 21 bases between the two ends. CDR3 coding DNA: TGTGCCAGTACTTCCCGGGGATTCGAATTGGATGGCTACACCTTC. This translates into CASTSRGFELDGYTF.

The genes are TRBV7-9 and TRBJ1-1; the D is unclear. The V end lost 4 bases, the J end lost 5 bases, and 8 bases lay between the germline ends. Looked up from germline, CDR1 is SEHNR and CDR2 is FQNEAQ (reference sequence). CDR3 length: 12 residues. The CDR3 coding sequence is TGTGCCAGCAGCTCGTCGGGGACTGAAGCTTTCTTT. Translation: CASSSSGTEAFF. The whole variable domain, filled in from reference TRBV7-9 and TRBJ1-1, reads DTGVSQNPRHKITKRGQNVTFRCDPISEHNRLYWYRQTLGQGPEFLTYFQNEAQLEKSRLLSDRFSAERPKGSFSTLEIQRTEQGDSAMYLCASSSSGTEAFFGQGTRLTVV.

The chain recombines TRBV5-1 with TRBJ1-1, with TRBD1 matching over 8 bases. The trim removed 3 bases at V and 5 bases at J, leaving 6 bases unmatched. The germline V gene encodes CDR1 SGHRS and CDR2 YFSETQ. The CDR3 loop spans 14 amino acids. The DNA of the CDR3 is TGCGCCAGCAGCTACGTAACAGGGGGAACTGAAGCTTTCTTT. As protein: CASSYVTGGTEAFF.

The chain employs TRBV5-6 and TRBJ1-2; D possibly corresponds to TRBD1 (6 bases). Trimming removed 0 bases from V and 6 bases from J, with 9 bases in between. Germline V gives CDR1 SGHDT, CDR2 YYEEEE. This CDR3 contains 13 residues. The CDR3 sequence is CASSLGQGNGYTF. CDR3 DNA sequence: TGTGCCAGCAGCTTGGGTCAGGGGAATGGCTACACCTTC. The complete variable domain, with remaining parts taken from reference TRBV5-6 and TRBJ1-2, reads DAGVTQSPTHLIKTRGQQVTLRCSPKSGHDTVSWYQQALGQGPQFIFQYYEEEERQRGNFPDRFSGHQFPNYSSELNVNALLLGDSALYLCASSLGQGNGYTFGSGTRLTVV.

V and J are TRBV7-9 and TRBJ2-5; 7 bases agree with TRBD2. The CDR3 totals 15 residues. The ends lost 1 base at V and 3 bases at J; junction bases unmatched: 5. The germline V gene has CDR1 SEHNR and CDR2 FQNEAQ (reference sequence). This chain's CDR3 is CASSLGASGKETQYF. The CDR3 DNA sequence: TGTGCCAGCAGCTTAGGGGCTAGCGGCAAAGAGACCCAGTACTTC.

The genes are TRBV7-2 and TRBJ2-3, with 9 bases identical to TRBD1. The germline V gene encodes CDR1 SGHTA and CDR2 FQGNSA. V lost 4 bases, J lost 0 bases, and 2 bases stayed unmatched. The CDR3 spans 15 residues. The CDR3 sequence is CASSSDRGSTDTQYF. CDR3 nucleotides: TGTGCCAGCAGCTCGGACAGGGGTAGCACAGATACGCAGTATTTT. Drawing the rest from reference TRBV7-2 and TRBJ2-3, the complete variable domain is GAGVSQSPSNKVTEKGKDVELRCDPISGHTALYWYRQSLGQGLEFLIYFQGNSAPDKSGLPSDRFSAERTGGSVSTLTIQRTQQEDSAVYLCASSSDRGSTDTQYFGPGTRLTVL.

This chain uses TRBV4-1 with TRBJ2-7; 7 bases map to TRBD2. V shed 2 bases, J shed 2 bases, and the junction held 3 bases outside the gene matches. The V gene's germline CDR1 is MGHRA and CDR2 YSYEKL. This CDR3 has 14 amino acids. The CDR3 is CASSQQGLAYEQYF. DNA for the CDR3: TGCGCCAGCAGCCAACAAGGACTAGCCTACGAGCAGTACTTC.

The chain carries TRBV9 and TRBJ2-3; the D gene is possibly TRBD1 (6 bases). With 5 bases removed from V and 0 bases from J, the gap between germline ends came to 10 bases. This CDR3 comprises 14 residues. Germline-derived CDR1 and CDR2 are SGDLS and YYNGEE. The chain's CDR3 is CASSRGGSTDTQYF. The CDR3 DNA reads TGTGCCAGCAGTCGTGGGGGCAGCACAGATACGCAGTATTTT.

The CDR3 coding sequence is TGTGCCAGCAGTTCATTTGAGGAGCAGTTCTTC. Residues: CASSSFEEQFF. The genes are TRBV7-9 and TRBJ2-1; D unclear. The length of the CDR3 is 11 residues. V shed 6 bases and J shed 10 bases, with 10 bases lying between them. Germline lookup yields CDR1 SEHNR and CDR2 FQNEAQ (reference sequence).

The chain uses TRBV30 and TRBJ1-2; 11 bases fit TRBD1. Germline lookup yields CDR1 GTSNPN and CDR2 SVGIG (reference sequence). CDR3 length: 15 amino acids. J was trimmed by 7 bases and V by 1 base; bases with no gene match: 8. In nucleotides, the CDR3 is TGTGCCTGGAGTGCTTACCCGGGACAGGGGGGTGGCTACACCTTC. Its protein product is CAWSAYPGQGGGYTF.

The rearrangement links TRBV7-2 to TRBJ1-1; TRBD1 might be the D (5 bases). The CDR3 runs 12 residues. V was trimmed by 3 bases and J by 6 bases, leaving 8 bases between them. The germline V gene encodes CDR1 SGHTA and CDR2 FQGNSA. Here the CDR3 reads CASSFSRAEAFF. The DNA of the CDR3 is TGTGCCAGCAGCTTCTCCAGGGCTGAAGCTTTCTTT.

This chain links TRBV28 with TRBJ1-2; D is possibly TRBD1 (6 bases). V was clipped by 6 bases and J by 8 bases, with 19 bases between them. Germline V gene lookup returns CDR1 MDHEN and CDR2 SYDVKM. The CDR3 is 14 residues long. As DNA, the CDR3 is TGTGCCAGCAGCCGTCAGGCAGGGGAAAACGGCTACACCTTC. Translation: CASSRQAGENGYTF.

The chain carries TRBV7-2 and TRBJ1-3, with a weak D call TRBD1 (6 bases). The CDR3 loop spans 16 amino acids. CDR1 and CDR2 (germline): SGHTA, FQGNSA. With 5 bases removed from V and 0 bases from J, the gap between germline ends came to 14 bases. CDR3 loop: CASSPGQPASGNTIYF. CDR3 sequence (DNA): TGTGCCAGCAGCCCAGGACAGCCAGCCTCTGGAAACACCATATATTTT.

The CDR3 DNA reads TGTGCCAGCAGTAGGACTAGCGGGAGGAACGAGCAGTACTTC. Protein sequence: CASSRTSGRNEQYF. The chain is built from TRBV2 and TRBJ2-7, with 14 bases identical to TRBD2. V lost 5 bases and J lost 5; bases outside the gene matches: 2. The CDR3 sequence is 14 residues long. Germline CDR1 SNHLY, CDR2 FYNNEI.

This clone was picked up one time. The V and J genes are TRBV29-1 and TRBJ1-1; 7 bases match TRBD1. J gave up 6 bases and V 6 bases, and 10 bases lay outside the gene matches. The length of the CDR3 is 13 residues. Germline-derived CDR1 and CDR2 are SQVTM and ANQGSEA. The DNA for the CDR3 is TGCAGCGTCCGCGAGGGGGCGCGGTCTGAAGCTTTCTTT. Its protein product is CSVREGARSEAFF. Together with reference TRBV29-1 and TRBJ1-1, the CDR3 gives the full variable domain: SAVISQKPSRDICQRGTSLTIQCQVDSQVTMMFWYRQQPGQSLTLIATANQGSEATYESGFVIDKFPISRPNLTFSTLTVSNMSPEDSSIYLCSVREGARSEAFFGQGTRLTVV.

The chain employs TRBV19 and TRBJ2-7; 11 nucleotides line up with TRBD1. CDR1 and CDR2 from the germline V gene are LNHDA and SQIVND (reference sequence). V dropped 6 bases and J dropped 6; count of bases not matched to a gene: 4. The CDR3 contains 13 residues. As DNA, the CDR3 is TGTGCCAGTAGCAGGACAGGGGGCCTCGAGCAGTACTTC. Amino acid sequence: CASSRTGGLEQYF. Complete variable domain (other parts from reference TRBV19 and TRBJ2-7): DGGITQSPKYLFRKEGQNVTLSCEQNLNHDAMYWYRQDPGQGLRLIYYSQIVNDFQKGDIAEGYSVSREKKESFPLTVTSAQKNPTAFYLCASSRTGGLEQYFGPGTRLTVT.

The V gene is TRBV4-1, the J gene TRBJ2-7; 9 bases are shared with TRBD2. The CDR3 runs to 17 residues. In germline, CDR1 is MGHRA, CDR2 YSYEKL. J lost 1 base, V lost 3 bases, and 10 bases had no gene match. CDR3 bases: TGCGCCAGCAGCCAGGGAGGCCCAGCGGGAGGTTCCTACGAGCAGTACTTC. It codes for CASSQGGPAGGSYEQYF.

J is TRBJ2-5 and V is TRBV5-1, with no clear D. In germline, CDR1 is SGHRS, CDR2 YFSETQ. V dropped 4 bases and J dropped 5 bases, with 18 bases sitting between them. The CDR3 runs 15 residues. For the CDR3, the DNA is TGCGCCAGCAGCGTACCTATTGCGATGATGGAGACCCAGTACTTC. It codes for CASSVPIAMMETQYF.

V usage is TRBV7-3 and J usage is TRBJ2-2; D may be TRBD2 (5 bases). This CDR3 has 14 residues. Per the germline V gene, CDR1 is SGHTA and CDR2 is FQGTGA. The V and J ends lost 6 bases and 8 bases respectively, with 16 bases between them. The CDR3 reads CASRSEPLAGELFF. CDR3 coding DNA: TGTGCCAGCAGAAGCGAACCGCTAGCTGGGGAGCTGTTTTTT.

The chain uses TRBV10-3 and TRBJ2-1, with 7 bases lining up with TRBD2. CDR3 length equals 15 residues. J was trimmed by 9 bases and V by 2 bases; bases with no gene match: 10. Germline CDR1 and CDR2: ENHRY and SYGVKD. CDR3 residues: CAISEKGREKVEQFF. As DNA, the CDR3 is TGTGCCATCAGTGAGAAGGGGCGGGAGAAGGTTGAGCAGTTCTTC.

V is TRBV6-5 and J is TRBJ1-4; TRBD1 matches at 7 bases. With V trimmed by 6 bases and J by 8 bases, 9 bases remained unmatched. Germline V lookup: CDR1 MNHEY, CDR2 SVGAGI. CDR3 length: 14 amino acids. CDR3 DNA: TGTGCCAGCAGACCCGGGACAGTTAGCGAAAAACTGTTTTTT. Protein sequence: CASRPGTVSEKLFF.

J is TRBJ1-2 and V is TRBV3-1 (or the pseudogene TRBV3-2), with 9 bases identical to TRBD1. From germline, CDR1 is LGHDT and CDR2 YNNKEL (reference sequence). J gave up 4 bases and V 2 bases, and 5 bases lay outside the gene matches. The CDR3 totals 15 residues. CDR3: CASSQSDRGGYGYTF. The DNA for the CDR3 is TGTGCCAGCAGCCAATCGGACAGGGGAGGCTATGGCTACACCTTC.

This rearrangement joins TRBV9 to TRBJ2-7; D perhaps matches TRBD1 (5 bases). The CDR3 totals 15 residues. V was clipped by 1 base and J by 3 bases, with 14 bases between them. CDR1 is SGDLS and CDR2 is YYNGEE in the germline V gene. CDR3 sequence: CASSVQARGFYEQYF. Here the CDR3 DNA reads TGTGCCAGCAGCGTACAGGCTAGGGGCTTCTACGAGCAGTACTTC.

The chain recombines TRBV28 with TRBJ1-1, with TRBD1 identical over 8 bases. V dropped 2 bases and J dropped 6; count of bases not matched to a gene: 8. Per the germline V gene, CDR1 is MDHEN and CDR2 is SYDVKM. The CDR3 spans 15 residues. CDR3: CASSLAIQGGAEAFF. CDR3 nucleotide sequence: TGTGCCAGCAGTTTAGCGATACAGGGGGGTGCTGAAGCTTTCTTT. The whole variable domain, remainder taken from reference TRBV28 and TRBJ1-1, is DVKVTQSSRYLVKRTGEKVFLECVQDMDHENMFWYRQDPGLGLRLIYFSYDVKMKEKGDIPEGYSVSREKKERFSLILESASTNQTSMYLCASSLAIQGGAEAFFGQGTRLTVV.

The rearrangement links TRBV5-1 to TRBJ1-1, with TRBD1 identical over 8 bases. CDR1 and CDR2 (germline): SGHRS, YFSETQ. The CDR3 runs 14 residues. With V trimmed by 0 bases and J by 5 bases, 3 bases remained unmatched. In DNA, the CDR3 is TGCGCCAGCAGCTTGGTTGGACAGGGAACTGAAGCTTTCTTT. Protein product: CASSLVGQGTEAFF.